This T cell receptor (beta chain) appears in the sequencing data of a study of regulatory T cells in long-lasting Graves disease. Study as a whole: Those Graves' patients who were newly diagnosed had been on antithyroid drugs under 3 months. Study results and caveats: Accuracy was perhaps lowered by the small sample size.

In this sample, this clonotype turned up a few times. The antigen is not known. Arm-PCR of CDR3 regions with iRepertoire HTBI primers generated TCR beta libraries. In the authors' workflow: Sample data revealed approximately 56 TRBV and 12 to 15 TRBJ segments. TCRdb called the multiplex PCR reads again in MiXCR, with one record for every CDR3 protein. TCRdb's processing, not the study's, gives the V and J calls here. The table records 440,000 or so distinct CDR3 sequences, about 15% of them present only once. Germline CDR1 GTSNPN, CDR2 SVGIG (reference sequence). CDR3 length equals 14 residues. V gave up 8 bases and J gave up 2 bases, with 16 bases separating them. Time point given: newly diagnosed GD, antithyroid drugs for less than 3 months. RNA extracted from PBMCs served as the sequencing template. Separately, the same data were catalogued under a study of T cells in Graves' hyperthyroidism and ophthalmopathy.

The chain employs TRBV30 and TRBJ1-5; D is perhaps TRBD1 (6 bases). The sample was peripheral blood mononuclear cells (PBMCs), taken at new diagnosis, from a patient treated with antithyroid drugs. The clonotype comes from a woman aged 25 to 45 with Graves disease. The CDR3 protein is CARDPGHRNQPQHF. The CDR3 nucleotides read TGTGCCCGGGACCCGGGACACCGCAATCAGCCCCAGCATTTT.